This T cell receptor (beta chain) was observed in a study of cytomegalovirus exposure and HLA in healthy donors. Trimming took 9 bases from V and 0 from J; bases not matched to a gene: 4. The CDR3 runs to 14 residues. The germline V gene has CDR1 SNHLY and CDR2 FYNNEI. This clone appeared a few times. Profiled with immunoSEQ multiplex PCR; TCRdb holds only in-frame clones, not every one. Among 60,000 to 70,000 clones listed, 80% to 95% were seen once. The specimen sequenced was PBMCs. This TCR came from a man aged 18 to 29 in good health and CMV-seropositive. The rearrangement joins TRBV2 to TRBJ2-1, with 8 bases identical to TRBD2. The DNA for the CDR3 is TGTGCCAGTGAGCGGGAGAGCTCCTACAATGAGCAGTTCTTC. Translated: CASERESSYNEQFF.